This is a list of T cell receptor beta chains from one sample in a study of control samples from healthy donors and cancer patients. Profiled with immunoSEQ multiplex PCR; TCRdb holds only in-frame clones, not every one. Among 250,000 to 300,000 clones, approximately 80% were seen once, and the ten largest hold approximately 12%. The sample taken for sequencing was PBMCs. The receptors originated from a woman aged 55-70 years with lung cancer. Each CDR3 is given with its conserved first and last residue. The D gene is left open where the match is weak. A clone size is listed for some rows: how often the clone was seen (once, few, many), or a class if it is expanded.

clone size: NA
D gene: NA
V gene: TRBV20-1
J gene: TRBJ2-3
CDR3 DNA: TGCAGTGCTCCAGGGACAGATACGCAGTATTTT
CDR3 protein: CSAPGTDTQYF

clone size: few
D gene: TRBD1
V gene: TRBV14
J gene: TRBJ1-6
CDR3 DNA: TGTGCCAGCAGCCGGGGACAGAGCAGCTCACCCCTCCACTTT
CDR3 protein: CASSRGQSSSPLHF

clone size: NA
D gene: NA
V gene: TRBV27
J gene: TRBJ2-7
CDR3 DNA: TGTGCCAGCAGAAGACGGGCGGCCTCCTACGAGCAGTACTTC
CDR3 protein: CASRRRAASYEQYF

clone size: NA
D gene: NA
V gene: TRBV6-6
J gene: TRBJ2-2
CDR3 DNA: TGTGCCAGCAGACAACAGAACACCGGGGAGCTGTTTTTT
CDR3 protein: CASRQQNTGELFF

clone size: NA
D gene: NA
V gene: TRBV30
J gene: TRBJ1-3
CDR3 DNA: TGTGCCTGGAGATCATCTGGAAACACCATATATTTT
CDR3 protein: CAWRSSGNTIYF

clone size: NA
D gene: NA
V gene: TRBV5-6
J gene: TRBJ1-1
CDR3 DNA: TGTGCCAGCAGCTTACTGAACACTGAAGCTTTCTTT
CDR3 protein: CASSLLNTEAFF

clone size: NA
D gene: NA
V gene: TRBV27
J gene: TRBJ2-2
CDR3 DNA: TGTGCCAGCAGTTTCCCTGGGCCCGGGGAGCTGTTTTTT
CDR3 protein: CASSFPGPGELFF

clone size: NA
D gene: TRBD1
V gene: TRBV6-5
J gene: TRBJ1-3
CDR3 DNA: TGTGCCAGCAGTTATATCCAGGGGGCTTCAAAATATTTT
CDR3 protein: CASSYIQGASKYF

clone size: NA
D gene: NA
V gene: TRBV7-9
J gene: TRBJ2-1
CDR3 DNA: TGTGCCAGCAGCTTAGCTGCCGAGCAGTTCTTC
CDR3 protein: CASSLAAEQFF

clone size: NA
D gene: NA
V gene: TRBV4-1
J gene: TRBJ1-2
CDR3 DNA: TGCGCCAGCAGCCAAGATTTAAATTCAAACTTAAACTATGGCTACACCTTC
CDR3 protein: CASSQDLNSNLNYGYTF

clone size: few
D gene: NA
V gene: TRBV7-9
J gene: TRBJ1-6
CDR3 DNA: TGTGCCAGCAGCTTAGGGAGCTCCTATAATTCACCCCTCCACTTT
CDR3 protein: CASSLGSSYNSPLHF

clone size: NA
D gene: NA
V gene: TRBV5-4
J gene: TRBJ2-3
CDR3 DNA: TGTGCCAGCAGCTTGGCCGGAACTCCAGATACGCAGTATTTT
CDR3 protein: CASSLAGTPDTQYF

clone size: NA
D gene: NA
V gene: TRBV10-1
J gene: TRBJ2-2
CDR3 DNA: TGCGCCAGCAGTATTTGGACCATCGGGGCCGGGGAGCTGTTTTTT
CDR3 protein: CASSIWTIGAGELFF